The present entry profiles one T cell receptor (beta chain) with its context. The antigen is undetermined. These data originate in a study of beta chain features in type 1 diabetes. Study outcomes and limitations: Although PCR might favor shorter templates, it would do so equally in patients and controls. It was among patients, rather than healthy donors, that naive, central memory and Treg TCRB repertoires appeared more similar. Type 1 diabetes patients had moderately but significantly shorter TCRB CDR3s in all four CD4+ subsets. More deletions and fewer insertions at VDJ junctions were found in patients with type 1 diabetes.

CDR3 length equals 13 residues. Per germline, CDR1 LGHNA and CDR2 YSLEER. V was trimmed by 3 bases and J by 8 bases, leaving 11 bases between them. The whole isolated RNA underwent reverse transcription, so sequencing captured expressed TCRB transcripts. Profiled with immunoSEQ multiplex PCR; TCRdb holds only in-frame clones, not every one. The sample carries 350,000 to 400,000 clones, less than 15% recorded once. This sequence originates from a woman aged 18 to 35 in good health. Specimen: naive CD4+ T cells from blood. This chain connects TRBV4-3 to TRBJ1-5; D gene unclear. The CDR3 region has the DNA TGCGCCAGCAGCCATGGACTCGAGGAGCCCCAGCATTTT. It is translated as CASSHGLEEPQHF.